A single sample gave rise to the 24 T cell receptor beta chains below, sequenced in a study of blood T cell repertoires in COVID-19 (TCRdb year 2020). Library construction relied on the immunoSEQ multiplex PCR assay. TCRdb's version of the immuneACCESS table is confined to in-frame rearrangements and falls short of the full clone set. An unresolved V gene accounts for under half of the shortfall where checked; the remainder is of unknown origin. The sample contains roughly 330,000 clones, about 91% of them found a single time. Approximately 9.3% of the sample lies in the top ten. Specimen: peripheral blood. These TCRs come from a man aged 30 to 45 with COVID-19, enrolled during active disease.

V gene TRBV3-1 (or the pseudogene TRBV3-2) combines with J gene TRBJ2-1; TRBD1 agrees at 9 bases. V gave up 5 bases and J gave up 8 bases; unmatched junction bases: 7. The germline gives CDR1 LGHDT, CDR2 YNNKEL (reference sequence). The CDR3 has 14 amino acids. The CDR3 DNA sequence: TGTGCCAGCAGCGAGGGGACAGGGCCCGATGAGCAGTTCTTC. It translates to CASSEGTGPDEQFF.

This chain connects TRBV19 to TRBJ2-3, with 12 positions matching TRBD2. Unmatched junction bases numbered 11, after V lost 3 bases and J lost 4 bases. Germline assignment: CDR1 LNHDA and CDR2 SQIVND (reference sequence). The CDR3 covers 18 residues. The CDR3 nucleotides read TGTGCCAGTAGTATGGGACTAGCGGGTTATCTAGGGGCAGATACGCAGTATTTT. It is translated as CASSMGLAGYLGADTQYF.

The V gene is TRBV5-1, the J gene TRBJ2-3, with 11 bases that match TRBD2. After removal of 7 bases from V and 5 bases from J, the junction contained 9 bases not matched to a gene. CDR3 length equals 15 residues. Germline lookup yields CDR1 SGHRS and CDR2 YFSETQ. The CDR3 sequence: CASRHSGGAGDTQYF. The CDR3 bases are TGCGCCAGCCGGCATAGCGGGGGGGCTGGAGATACGCAGTATTTT.

This chain joins TRBV4-3 and TRBJ2-5; TRBD1 matches 10 bases. With V trimmed by 2 bases and J by 4 bases, 7 bases remained unmatched. This CDR3 comprises 16 residues. Germline-derived CDR1 and CDR2 are LGHNA and YSLEER. CDR3 sequence: CASSQLTGQGIETQYF. In DNA form, the CDR3 reads TGCGCCAGCAGCCAATTAACGGGACAGGGGATAGAGACCCAGTACTTC.

The V call is TRBV24-1, the J call TRBJ1-1; no definite D call. Between the trimmed V and J ends, which lost 3 bases and 4 bases, there was a span of 8 bases. The CDR3 is 13 amino acids. Germline CDR1 and CDR2: KGHDR and SFDVKD. DNA of the CDR3: TGTGCCACCAGTGATACGAGTGCCACTGAAGCTTTCTTT. It translates to CATSDTSATEAFF.

This clone was seen just once. CDR3 protein: CASSLERDRGLGYTF. The CDR3 DNA reads as TGTGCCAGCAGCTTAGAGCGTGACAGGGGGCTCGGCTACACCTTC. The chain employs TRBV7-9 and TRBJ1-2, with TRBD1 matching over 10 bases. The J segment lost 8 bases and the V segment lost 1 base, leaving 7 bases of the junction unmatched. CDR1 SEHNR and CDR2 FQNEAQ come from the germline V gene (reference sequence). The CDR3 length is 15 residues.

This chain connects TRBV24-1 to TRBJ1-1; unclear D gene. V was trimmed by 7 bases and J by 0 bases, leaving 14 bases between them. The CDR3 has 15 amino acids. Germline values: CDR1 KGHDR, CDR2 SFDVKD. CDR3 nucleotides: TGTGCCACCAGGGCATCGACCGACATGAACACTGAAGCTTTCTTT. Protein: CATRASTDMNTEAFF.

V gene TRBV19 combines with J gene TRBJ1-1; possible D gene TRBD1, 5 bases. Germline CDR1 is LNHDA and CDR2 is SQIVND (reference sequence). V was trimmed by 3 bases and J by 0 bases, leaving 11 bases between them. This CDR3 has 15 residues. This CDR3 is CASSIYDRVNTEAFF. The CDR3 bases are TGTGCCAGTAGTATTTATGACAGAGTGAACACTGAAGCTTTCTTT.

CDR3 protein: CASSLLSRGADEQFF. The CDR3 DNA sequence: TGCGCCAGCAGCTTGCTCTCTCGCGGGGCCGATGAGCAGTTCTTC. V and J are TRBV5-1 and TRBJ2-1, with a possible D match to TRBD2 (6 bases). V lost 1 base, J lost 8 bases, and 16 bases lay in between. CDR3 length equals 15 residues. Germline lookup yields CDR1 SGHRS and CDR2 YFSETQ.

This chain uses TRBV6-5 with TRBJ1-2; D is ambiguous. The CDR3 runs to 13 residues. The V gene's germline CDR1 is MNHEY and CDR2 SVGAGI. The V end was cut by 2 bases, the J end by 8 bases, with 12 bases between. CDR3: CASSYGGLGGYTF. The CDR3 DNA reads TGTGCCAGCAGTTACGGAGGGCTTGGAGGCTACACCTTC.

V and J are TRBV3-1 (or the pseudogene TRBV3-2) and TRBJ2-1, with 7 bases fitting TRBD2. V was pared by 2 bases and J by 6 bases, with 10 bases of the junction left unmatched. CDR3 length: 16 residues. The germline gives CDR1 LGHDT, CDR2 YNNKEL (reference sequence). CDR3 residues: CASSQNRWGGPNEQFF. The CDR3 coding sequence is TGTGCCAGCAGCCAAAATCGATGGGGAGGGCCCAATGAGCAGTTCTTC.

CDR3 nucleotides: TGTGCCACCAGTGATAGAGGCCCGTTTAACTATGGCTACACCTTC. Translation: CATSDRGPFNYGYTF. The V call is TRBV24-1, the J call TRBJ1-2; D is unclear. Germline CDR1 KGHDR, CDR2 SFDVKD. The V gene lost 3 bases and the J gene lost 1 base, with 11 bases spanning the gap. This CDR3 is 15 amino acids long.

A note on this clone: Other DNA variants within this sample encode the same CDR3. The rearrangement joins TRBV6-5 to TRBJ2-5, with a possible D match to TRBD2 (7 bases). The CDR3 runs to 14 residues. V dropped 0 bases and J dropped 5 bases, with 10 bases sitting between them. Germline CDR1 is MNHEY and CDR2 is SVGAGI. The CDR3 sequence: CASSYSGGRETQYF. The CDR3 nucleotides read TGTGCCAGCAGTTACTCGGGGGGGCGGGAGACCCAGTACTTC.

This sequence joins TRBV28 and TRBJ2-1; D remains ambiguous. The CDR3 is made up of 12 amino acids. Germline CDR1 is MDHEN and CDR2 is SYDVKM. Trimming removed 5 bases at V and 10 bases at J, with 12 bases between. The CDR3 bases are TGTGCCAGCAGTACGACTCTTGAGGAGCAGTTCTTC. Protein: CASSTTLEEQFF.

The CDR3 is CASSSGQAGDLVITDTQYF. The CDR3 DNA reads as TGTGCCAGCAGCTCGGGACAGGCAGGGGATCTTGTAATCACAGATACGCAGTATTTT. The genes are TRBV11-2 and TRBJ2-3, with 8 bases fitting TRBD1. This CDR3 region has 19 residues. Germline-derived CDR1 and CDR2 are SGHAT and FQNNGV. V shed 4 bases, J shed 2 bases, and the junction held 17 bases outside the gene matches.

The chain uses TRBV2 and TRBJ2-5; 9 positions match TRBD1. CDR3 length equals 14 residues. The germline V gene has CDR1 SNHLY and CDR2 FYNNEI. Trimming took 5 bases from V and 4 from J; bases not matched to a gene: 5. CDR3 region: CASSPGQGRETQYF. CDR3 bases: TGTGCCAGCAGTCCGGGACAGGGTCGAGAGACCCAGTACTTC.

The chain carries TRBV6-2 or TRBV6-3 and TRBJ1-1, with D maybe TRBD1 (5 bases). Per germline, CDR1 MNHEY and CDR2 SVGEGT. V lost 2 bases and J lost 6, with 10 bases in between. The CDR3 consists of 13 residues. The DNA for the CDR3 is TGTGCCAGCAGTTACCCAGGGCTGGCTGAAGCTTTCTTT. It specifies CASSYPGLAEAFF.

V usage is TRBV21-1 and J usage is TRBJ2-7; the listed D gene, TRBD1, was not tested against the DNA. TRBV21-1 is an annotated pseudogene. The CDR3 loop spans 17 amino acids. CDR3 sequence (DNA): TGTGCCAGCAGGGGACAGGGAGGAGGTCGTCTGACTAACGAGCAGTACTTC. It codes for CASRGQGGGRLTNEQYF.

The J gene is TRBJ1-5, the V gene TRBV2; TRBD1 is a possible D gene (6 bases). This CDR3 comprises 13 residues. CDR1 SNHLY and CDR2 FYNNEI come from the germline V gene. The ends were cut back, 7 bases at V and 4 bases at J, with 11 bases in the middle. The CDR3 reads CASIDRSNQPQHF. For the CDR3, the DNA is TGTGCCAGCATAGACAGGAGTAATCAGCCCCAGCATTTT.

The chain uses TRBV7-9 and TRBJ1-2, with a tentative D call TRBD1 (6 bases). V lost 6 bases, J lost 3 bases, and 14 bases lay in between. The CDR3 extends over 14 amino acids. The germline gives CDR1 SEHNR, CDR2 FQNEAQ (reference sequence). For the CDR3, the DNA is TGTGCCAGCAGTCTACAGGGTATAGACTATGGCTACACCTTC. Its protein is CASSLQGIDYGYTF.

The gene calls are TRBV12-3 or TRBV12-4 and TRBJ2-5, with 8 bases lining up with TRBD2. The trim removed 5 bases at V and 5 bases at J, leaving 1 base unmatched. The length of the CDR3 is 12 residues. This CDR3 is CASSRGGETQYF. DNA of the CDR3: TGTGCCAGCAGTCGGGGGGGGGAGACCCAGTACTTC.

This sequence joins TRBV18 and TRBJ1-1, with no clear D. The V gene lost 2 bases and the J gene lost 0 bases, with 7 bases spanning the gap. Germline V gene data show CDR1 as KGHSH and CDR2 as LQKENI. CDR3 length: 14 amino acids. The CDR3 DNA reads TGTGCCAGCTCACCAGTACAGCTGAACACTGAAGCTTTCTTT. Protein sequence: CASSPVQLNTEAFF.

The rearrangement uses TRBV28 and TRBJ1-5; 11 positions match TRBD1. The CDR3 loop spans 15 amino acids. The germline V gene encodes CDR1 MDHEN and CDR2 SYDVKM. With 5 bases clipped from V and 11 bases from J, the junction kept 11 bases outside the gene matches. The CDR3 region is CASSPWTGGVSSQHF. The DNA of the CDR3 is TGTGCCAGCAGTCCCTGGACAGGGGGCGTCTCGTCCCAGCATTTT.

The V gene is TRBV9, the J gene TRBJ2-3, with TRBD1 matching over 10 bases. After removal of 1 base from V and 1 base from J, the junction contained 6 bases not matched to a gene. Germline V gene sequence: CDR1 SGDLS, CDR2 YYNGEE. This CDR3 is 17 amino acids long. For the CDR3, the DNA is TGTGCCAGCAGCGTACCCGAGGACAGGGGGGGCACAGATACGCAGTATTTT. It codes for CASSVPEDRGGTDTQYF.